This record covers a single T cell receptor (beta chain). This sample was included in a study of control samples from healthy donors and cancer patients. The CDR3 consists of 17 residues. Per the germline V gene, CDR1 is MNHEY and CDR2 is SMNVEV (reference sequence). The ends were cut back, 5 bases at V and 2 bases at J, with 19 bases in the middle. Sequencing was performed with immunoSEQ multiplex PCR; in TCRdb, only in-frame clones are kept and a portion is missing. The sample records 40,000 to 50,000 clones, roughly 94% being singletons. The clonotype was recovered from a man aged 55 to 70 in good health. The J gene is TRBJ2-4, the V gene TRBV27, with TRBD1 as a possible D gene (6 bases). Input material: blood. The CDR3 loop is CASSPYTGRGTKNIQYF. The CDR3, as DNA: TGTGCCAGCAGTCCGTACACAGGGAGAGGGACCAAAAACATTCAGTACTTC.